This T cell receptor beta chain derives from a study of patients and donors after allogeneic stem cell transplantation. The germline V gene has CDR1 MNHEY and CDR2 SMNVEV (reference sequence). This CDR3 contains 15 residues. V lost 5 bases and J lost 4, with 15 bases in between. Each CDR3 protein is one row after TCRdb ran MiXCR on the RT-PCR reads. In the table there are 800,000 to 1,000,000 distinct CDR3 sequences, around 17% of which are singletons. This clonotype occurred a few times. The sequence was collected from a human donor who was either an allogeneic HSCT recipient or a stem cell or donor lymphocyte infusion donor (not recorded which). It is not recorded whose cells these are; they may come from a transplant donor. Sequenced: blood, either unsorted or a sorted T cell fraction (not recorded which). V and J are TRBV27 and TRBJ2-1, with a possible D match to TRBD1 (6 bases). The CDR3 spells CASSPGQSGYNEQFF. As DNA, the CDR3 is TGTGCCAGCAGTCCTGGACAGTCGGGTTACAATGAGCAGTTCTTC.